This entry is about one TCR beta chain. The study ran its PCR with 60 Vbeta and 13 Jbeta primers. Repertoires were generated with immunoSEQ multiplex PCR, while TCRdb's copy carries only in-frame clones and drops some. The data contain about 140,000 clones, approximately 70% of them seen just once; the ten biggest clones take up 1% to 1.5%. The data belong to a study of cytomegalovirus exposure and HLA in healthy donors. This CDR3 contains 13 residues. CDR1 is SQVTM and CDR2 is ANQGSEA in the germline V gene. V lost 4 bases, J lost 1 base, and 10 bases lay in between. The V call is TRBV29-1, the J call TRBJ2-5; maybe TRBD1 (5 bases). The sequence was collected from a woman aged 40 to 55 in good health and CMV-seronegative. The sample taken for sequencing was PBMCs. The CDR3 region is CSVVRAIQETQYF. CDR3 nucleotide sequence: TGCAGCGTTGTCAGGGCAATCCAAGAGACCCAGTACTTC.